The present TCR beta chain was sequenced within a study of beta chain features in type 1 diabetes. Study-level information: Healthy donors and patients had similar age, gender and cell yields. Study outcomes and limitations: The influence of HLA type on TCRB rearrangement stayed undetermined. Among patients with Type 1 diabetes, TCRB CDR3s were moderately but significantly shorter in every one of the four CD4+ subsets.

About this clone: Its antigen remains unidentified.

Sequencing targeted expressed TCRB transcripts, as all isolated RNA had been reverse transcribed. TCRdb's copy holds only in-frame clones and misses some; the assay was immunoSEQ multiplex PCR. Altogether fewer than 900,000 clones are present, roughly 15% being singletons, with the ten largest covering 0.02% to 0.03%. The CDR3 extends over 14 amino acids. Germline loops: CDR1 WSHSY, CDR2 SAAADI. V shed 6 bases and J 9 bases; nucleotides not matched to a gene: 3. A CD45RO/CCR7/CD25/CD127/CD95/CD27 panel sorted naive, central memory, regulatory and stem cell-like memory CD4+ cells. The sequencing sample was made of naive CD4+ T cells from blood. The TCR was taken from a woman aged 18 to 35 in good health. The chain joins TRBV10-2 to TRBJ2-1; 15 nucleotides agree with TRBD2. The CDR3 spells CASRGLAGGFEQFF. DNA of the CDR3: TGCGCCAGCAGAGGACTAGCGGGAGGGTTTGAGCAGTTCTTC.